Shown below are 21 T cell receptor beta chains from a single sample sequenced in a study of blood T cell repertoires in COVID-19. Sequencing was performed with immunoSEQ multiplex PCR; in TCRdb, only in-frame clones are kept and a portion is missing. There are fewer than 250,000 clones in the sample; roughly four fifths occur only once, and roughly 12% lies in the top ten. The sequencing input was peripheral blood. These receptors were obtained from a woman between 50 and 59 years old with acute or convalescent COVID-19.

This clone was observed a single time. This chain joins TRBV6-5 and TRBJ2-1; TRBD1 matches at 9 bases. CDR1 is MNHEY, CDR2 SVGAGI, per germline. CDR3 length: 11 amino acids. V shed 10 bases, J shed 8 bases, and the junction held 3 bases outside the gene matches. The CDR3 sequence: CATRQGDEQFF. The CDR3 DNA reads TGTGCCACAAGACAGGGGGATGAGCAGTTCTTC.

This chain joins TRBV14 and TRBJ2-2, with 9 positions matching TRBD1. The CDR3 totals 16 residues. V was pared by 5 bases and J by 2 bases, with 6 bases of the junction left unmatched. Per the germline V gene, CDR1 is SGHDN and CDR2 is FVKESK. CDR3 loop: CASSFSTGGNTGELFF. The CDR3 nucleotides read TGTGCCAGCAGCTTTTCGACAGGGGGTAACACCGGGGAGCTGTTTTTT.

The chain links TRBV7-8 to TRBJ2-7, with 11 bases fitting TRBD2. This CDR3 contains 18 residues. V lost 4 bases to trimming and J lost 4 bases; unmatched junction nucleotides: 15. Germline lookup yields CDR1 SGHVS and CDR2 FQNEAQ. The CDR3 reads CASSWSGGASGRKYEQYF. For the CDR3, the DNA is TGTGCCAGCAGCTGGAGTGGCGGGGCTAGCGGGAGGAAATACGAGCAGTACTTC.

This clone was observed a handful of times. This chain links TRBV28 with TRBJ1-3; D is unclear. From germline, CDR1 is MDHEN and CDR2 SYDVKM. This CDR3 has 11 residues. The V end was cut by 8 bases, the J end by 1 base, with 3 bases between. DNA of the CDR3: TGTGCCAGCCTATCTGGAAACACCATATATTTT. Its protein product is CASLSGNTIYF.

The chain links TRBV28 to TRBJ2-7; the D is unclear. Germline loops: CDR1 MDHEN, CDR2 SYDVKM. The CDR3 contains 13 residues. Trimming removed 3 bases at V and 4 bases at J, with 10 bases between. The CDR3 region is CASSFSRRYEQYF. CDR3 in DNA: TGTGCCAGCAGTTTTAGTAGAAGATACGAGCAGTACTTC.

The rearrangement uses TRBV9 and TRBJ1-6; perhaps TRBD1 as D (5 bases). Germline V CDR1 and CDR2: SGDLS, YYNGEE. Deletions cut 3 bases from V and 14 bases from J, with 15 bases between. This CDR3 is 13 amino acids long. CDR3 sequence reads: CASSDGTDFTLHF. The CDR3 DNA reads TGTGCCAGCAGCGACGGGACTGACTTCACCCTCCACTTT.

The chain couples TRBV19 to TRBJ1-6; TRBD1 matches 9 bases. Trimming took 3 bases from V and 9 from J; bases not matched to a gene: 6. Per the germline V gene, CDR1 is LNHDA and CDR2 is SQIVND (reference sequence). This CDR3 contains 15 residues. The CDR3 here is CASSISQGAGSPLHF. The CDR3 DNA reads TGTGCCAGTAGTATCTCACAGGGGGCAGGTTCACCCCTCCACTTT.

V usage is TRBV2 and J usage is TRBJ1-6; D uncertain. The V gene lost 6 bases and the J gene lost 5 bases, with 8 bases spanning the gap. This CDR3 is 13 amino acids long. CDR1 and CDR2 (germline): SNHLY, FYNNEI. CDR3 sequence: CASRVANNSPLHF. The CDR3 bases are TGTGCCAGCAGGGTAGCTAATAATTCACCCCTCCACTTT.

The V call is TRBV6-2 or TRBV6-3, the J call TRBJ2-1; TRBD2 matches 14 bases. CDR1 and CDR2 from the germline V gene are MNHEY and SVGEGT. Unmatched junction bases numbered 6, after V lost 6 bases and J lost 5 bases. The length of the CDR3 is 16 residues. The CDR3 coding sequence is TGTGCCAGCAGCGGACTAGCGGGAGGTGTAGACAATGAGCAGTTCTTC. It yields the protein CASSGLAGGVDNEQFF.

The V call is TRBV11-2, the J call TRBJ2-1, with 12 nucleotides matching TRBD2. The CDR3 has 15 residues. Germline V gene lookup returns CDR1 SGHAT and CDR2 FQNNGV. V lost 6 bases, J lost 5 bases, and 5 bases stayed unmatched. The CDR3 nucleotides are TGTGCCAGCAGGCGTACTAGCGGGGGGAACAATGAGCAGTTCTTC. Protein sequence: CASRRTSGGNNEQFF. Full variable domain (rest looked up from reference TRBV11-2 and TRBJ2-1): EAGVAQSPRYKIIEKRQSVAFWCNPISGHATLYWYQQILGQGPKLLIQFQNNGVVDDSQLPKDRFSAERLKGVDSTLKIQPAKLEDSAVYLCASRRTSGGNNEQFFGPGTRLTVL.

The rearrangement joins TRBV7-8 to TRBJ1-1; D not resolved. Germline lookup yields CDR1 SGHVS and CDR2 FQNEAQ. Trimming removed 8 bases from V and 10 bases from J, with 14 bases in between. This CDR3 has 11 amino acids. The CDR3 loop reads CASSTWAGAFF. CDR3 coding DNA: TGTGCCAGCTCGACATGGGCCGGAGCTTTCTTT.

DNA for the CDR3: TGTGCCACCCGGGAGGGGAGTACCTACGAGCAGTACTTC. Translation gives CATREGSTYEQYF. The chain links TRBV11-2 to TRBJ2-7, with 8 positions matching TRBD2. CDR3 size: 13 residues. The germline V gene has CDR1 SGHAT and CDR2 FQNNGV. After removal of 10 bases from V and 2 bases from J, the junction contained 7 bases not matched to a gene.

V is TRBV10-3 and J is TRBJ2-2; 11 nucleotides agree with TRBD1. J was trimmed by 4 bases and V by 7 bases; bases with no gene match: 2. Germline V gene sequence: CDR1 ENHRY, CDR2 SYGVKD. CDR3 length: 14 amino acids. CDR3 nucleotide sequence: TGTGCCATCAAGGGGACAGGGGGCACCGGGGAGCTGTTTTTT. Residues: CAIKGTGGTGELFF.

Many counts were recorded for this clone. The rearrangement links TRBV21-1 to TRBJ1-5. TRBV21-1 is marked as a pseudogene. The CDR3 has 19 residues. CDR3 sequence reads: CASSKGAGGCDRDHQPQHF. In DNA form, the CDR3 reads TGTGCCAGCAGCAAAGGCGCGGGGGGCTGTGACAGGGATCATCAGCCCCAGCATTTT.

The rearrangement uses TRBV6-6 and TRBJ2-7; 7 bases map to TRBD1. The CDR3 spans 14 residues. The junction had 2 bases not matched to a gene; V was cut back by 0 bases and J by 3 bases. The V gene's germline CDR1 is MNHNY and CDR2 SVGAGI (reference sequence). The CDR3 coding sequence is TGTGCCAGCAGTTACTCGGGGACAGACTACGAGCAGTACTTC. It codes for CASSYSGTDYEQYF.

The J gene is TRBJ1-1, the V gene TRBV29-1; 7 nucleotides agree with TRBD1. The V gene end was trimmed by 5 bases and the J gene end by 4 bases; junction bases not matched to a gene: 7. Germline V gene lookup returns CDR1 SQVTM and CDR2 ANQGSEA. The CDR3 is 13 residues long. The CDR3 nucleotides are TGCAGCGTTTGTACAGGGGCCTTCACTGAAGCTTTCTTT. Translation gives CSVCTGAFTEAFF.

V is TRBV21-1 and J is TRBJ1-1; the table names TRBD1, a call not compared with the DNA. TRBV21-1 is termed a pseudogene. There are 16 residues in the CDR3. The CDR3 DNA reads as TGTGCCAGCAGCAAAGACCCTGAAGGGGGAAGCACTGAAGCTTTCTTT. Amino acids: CASSKDPEGGSTEAFF.

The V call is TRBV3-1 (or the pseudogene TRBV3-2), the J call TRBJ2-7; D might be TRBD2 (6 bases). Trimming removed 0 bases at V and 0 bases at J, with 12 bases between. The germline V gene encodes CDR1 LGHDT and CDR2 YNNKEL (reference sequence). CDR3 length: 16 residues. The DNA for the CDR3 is TGTGCCAGCAGCCAAGATGCTCGGGGGAGCTCCTACGAGCAGTACTTC. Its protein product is CASSQDARGSSYEQYF.

The CDR3 here is CASSFGLWETQYF. The CDR3 DNA follows: TGTGCCAGCAGCTTCGGGTTGTGGGAGACCCAGTACTTC. V is TRBV7-2 and J is TRBJ2-5; D is unclear. Germline CDR1 SGHTA, CDR2 FQGNSA. V was clipped by 3 bases and J by 5 bases, with 10 bases between them. There are 13 residues in the CDR3.

CDR3 in amino acids: CASRRDWNTEAFF. The CDR3 region has the DNA TGTGCCAGCAGAAGGGACTGGAACACTGAAGCTTTCTTT. The V gene is TRBV7-2, the J gene TRBJ1-1; tentatively, D is TRBD1 (5 bases). The CDR3 runs to 13 residues. Germline loops: CDR1 SGHTA, CDR2 FQGNSA. Trimming took 6 bases from V and 1 from J, leaving 9 bases between them.

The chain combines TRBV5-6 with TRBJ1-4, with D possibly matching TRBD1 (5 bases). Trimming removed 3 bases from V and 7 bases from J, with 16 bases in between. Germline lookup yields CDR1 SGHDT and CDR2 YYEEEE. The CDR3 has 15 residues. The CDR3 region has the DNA TGTGCCAGCAGCTCGGGGGAGGGGCTTGGTGAAAAACTGTTTTTT. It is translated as CASSSGEGLGEKLFF.